A selection of T cell receptor beta chains follows, all from one sample in a study of T cell repertoires in cytomegalovirus infection. Which antigens these TCRs recognize remains unknown. TCRdb re-analysed the reads in MiXCR, keeping a single row per CDR3 protein. The sample yields about 920,000 distinct CDR3 sequences, approximately 33% seen once. The material sequenced was cultured CD8+ T cells from PBMCs, taken from culture after CMV antigen stimulation. These receptors were collected from a human donor in good health (CMV status not recorded). Some clones in this sample may be carry-over from other donors' samples. Both conserved end residues are part of each CDR3. D genes are given only for firm matches.

TRBV20-1	TRBJ2-1	TRBD2	15	CSADRTSGEFGEQFF
TRBV19	TRBJ1-2	TRBD1	15	CASSIGQGAHYGYTF
TRBV7-6	TRBJ2-5	TRBD1	16	CASSPRQGGSRETQYF
TRBV4-1	TRBJ1-4	-	12	CASSQGTGKLFF
TRBV12-3/TRBV12-4	TRBJ1-5	-	15	CASSFAGPSNQPQHF
TRBV19	TRBJ1-6	-	16	CATRTDPSSYNSPLHF
TRBV20-1	TRBJ2-1	-	13	CSAWDPRSNEQFF
TRBV6-5	TRBJ2-1	TRBD2	19	CASSAEVAGVVSSYNEQFF
TRBV15	TRBJ2-1	TRBD2	18	CATSPLATSGGPYNEQFF
TRBV6-5	TRBJ2-7	TRBD2	14	CATNVGLAGGKQYF
TRBV6-2/TRBV6-3	TRBJ2-2	TRBD1	16	CASDSPGQGPPGELFF
TRBV5-4	TRBJ2-2	-	15	CASSADMGPTGELFF
TRBV7-9	TRBJ1-2	-	13	CASSFGREYGYTF
TRBV6-1	TRBJ2-1	TRBD1	11	CASSSTGGAFF
TRBV7-2	TRBJ1-4	-	15	CASSLWGRQIEKLFF
TRBV29-1	TRBJ1-2	TRBD1	13	CSVGDRTPYGYTF
TRBV5-1	TRBJ2-6	TRBD1	20	CASSWPNGTGGFSGANVLTF
TRBV6-5	TRBJ1-5	-	14	CASRGIYSNQPQHF
TRBV6-2/TRBV6-3	TRBJ2-1	-	13	CASSADYYNEQFF
TRBV27	TRBJ1-2	-	14	CASRQRDLISGYTF
TRBV3-1	TRBJ2-3	TRBD2	17	CASSQDSSGGPSDTQYF
TRBV7-9	TRBJ2-7	TRBD1	17	CASSLFRAGQGVYEQYF
TRBV15	TRBJ1-5	-	13	CATGGVGNQPQHF
TRBV20-1	TRBJ1-2	TRBD1	14	CSARVLRGPYGYTF
TRBV5-6	TRBJ2-1	-	14	CASSLGPPNNEQFF
TRBV7-6	TRBJ2-1	-	14	CASSLGEIRSEQFF
TRBV24-1	TRBJ2-1	-	15	CATSLEESVANEQFF
TRBV7-3	TRBJ2-3	TRBD2	17	CASSSPGTSPSTDTQYF
TRBV7-6	TRBJ2-7	TRBD2	17	CASSLVHQTSGFYEQYF
TRBV4-1	TRBJ2-1	TRBD2	16	CASSLRRAGDYNEQFF
TRBV12-3/TRBV12-4	TRBJ2-1	TRBD2	15	CASSPAGGLLNEQFF
TRBV4-1	TRBJ2-1	TRBD2	16	CASKISTGTRVNEQFF
TRBV27	TRBJ2-1	-	15	CASTKEGLSYNEQFF
TRBV7-9	TRBJ1-2	-	14	CASSLRGDMDGYTF
TRBV6-1	TRBJ2-3	-	15	CASSDPDPQPDTQYF
TRBV5-4	TRBJ2-7	-	14	CANSLQGSSYEQYF
TRBV4-2	TRBJ1-6	-	17	CASSQDAEWSYNSPLHF
TRBV7-9	TRBJ1-3	TRBD1	17	CASSSALGTASGNTIYF
TRBV9	TRBJ1-1	-	15	CASSVGSGVHTEAFF
TRBV7-8	TRBJ1-5	-	15	CASSLTKQSNQPQHF
TRBV18	TRBJ2-3	TRBD1	13	CASSPGQYDTQYF
TRBV11-1	TRBJ2-2	-	15	CASSPTGFNTGELFF
TRBV7-9	TRBJ1-1	-	15	CASSLFRGVDTEAFF
TRBV19	TRBJ2-5	-	13	CASSIGRAETQYF
TRBV7-8	TRBJ2-1	TRBD2	15	CASSLVRTSNNEQFF
TRBV12-3/TRBV12-4	TRBJ2-3	-	14	CASNPPNHTDTQYF
TRBV6-2/TRBV6-3	TRBJ2-2	-	13	CASILTATGELFF